The 27 T cell receptor beta chains below were found in one sample sequenced in a study of human thymus T cells. Profiling relied on immunoSEQ multiplex PCR, and the TCRdb table lists in-frame clones only, not all of them. The table has about 50,000 clones, roughly 94% seen once. Sequencing was done on a sample of blood. The receptors derive from a girl under three years old with a congenital heart defect but otherwise immunologically healthy.

This chain uses TRBV4-2 with TRBJ2-1; tentatively, D is TRBD2 (5 bases). There are 16 residues in the CDR3. Per germline, CDR1 LGHNA and CDR2 YNFKEQ. V was cut by 1 base and J by 5 bases, with 15 bases left in between. The CDR3 nucleotides read TGTGCCAGCAGCCAAGTCGCACTGCGGGCTCACAATGAGCAGTTCTTC. Residues: CASSQVALRAHNEQFF.

This sequence joins TRBV7-3 and TRBJ1-4; perhaps TRBD1 as D (6 bases). The V and J ends lost 6 bases and 8 bases respectively, with 19 bases between them. The CDR3 contains 15 residues. Germline V gene data show CDR1 as SGHTA and CDR2 as FQGTGA. CDR3 region: CASRWRQVRREKLFF. The CDR3 DNA sequence: TGTGCCAGCAGATGGAGACAGGTTCGGCGGGAAAAACTGTTTTTT.

The chain joins TRBV7-9 to TRBJ2-7, with TRBD2 matching 16 bases. The ends lost 4 bases at V and 5 bases at J; junction bases unmatched: 14. This CDR3 has 19 amino acids. The V gene's germline CDR1 is SEHNR and CDR2 FQNEAQ (reference sequence). The CDR3 region is CASSWPGLAGGSKKHEQYF. DNA for the CDR3: TGTGCCAGCAGCTGGCCGGGACTAGCGGGAGGGTCAAAAAAGCACGAGCAGTACTTC.

The CDR3 sequence: CAWREGTRHCFF. The CDR3 DNA follows: TGTGCCTGGAGAGAAGGGACTAGACATTGTTTCTTC. The J gene is TRBJ2-1, the V gene TRBV30; 8 bases are a match to TRBD2. The germline V gene has CDR1 GTSNPN and CDR2 SVGIG (reference sequence). V trimming: 3 bases; J trimming: 16 bases; junction bases outside the gene matches: 11. CDR3 length: 12 amino acids.

This rearrangement joins TRBV9 to TRBJ2-2, with 10 nucleotides matching TRBD2. J gave up 4 bases and V 0 bases, and 12 bases lay outside the gene matches. The CDR3 runs to 19 residues. Germline CDR1 is SGDLS and CDR2 is YYNGEE. The CDR3 is CASSVASWGAGGSTGELFF. The CDR3 DNA follows: TGTGCCAGCAGCGTAGCGAGTTGGGGAGCGGGAGGGAGCACCGGGGAGCTGTTTTTT.

This rearrangement joins TRBV4-2 to TRBJ2-2; 12 bases match TRBD2. The CDR3 is 20 residues long. Germline lookup yields CDR1 LGHNA and CDR2 YNFKEQ. Germline trimming cut 0 bases from V and 6 bases from J; bases unmatched to any gene: 14. The CDR3 nucleotides are TGTGCCAGCAGCCAAGATAGGGTAGCTAGCGGGAGGGCCAGTGCCGGGGAGCTGTTTTTT. Translation gives CASSQDRVASGRASAGELFF.

The V gene is TRBV6-4, the J gene TRBJ2-1, with 12 positions matching TRBD2. The CDR3 totals 15 residues. Germline trimming cut 5 bases from V and 6 bases from J; bases unmatched to any gene: 5. Germline V gene sequence: CDR1 MRHNA, CDR2 SNTAGT. The CDR3 is CASSKGLAGPNEQFF. CDR3 sequence (DNA): TGTGCCAGCAGTAAAGGACTAGCGGGACCCAATGAGCAGTTCTTC.

V and J are TRBV6-1 and TRBJ1-1, with D possibly matching TRBD1 (6 bases). V gave up 6 bases and J gave up 1 base, with 12 bases separating them. Germline CDR1 and CDR2: MNHNS and SASEGT. The CDR3 loop spans 14 amino acids. The CDR3 sequence is CASSKQGANTEAFF. DNA of the CDR3: TGTGCCAGCAGCAAACAGGGTGCGAACACTGAAGCTTTCTTT.

The V gene is TRBV28, the J gene TRBJ2-7; 7 bases map to TRBD2. V trimming: 2 bases; J trimming: 3 bases; junction bases outside the gene matches: 13. In germline, CDR1 is MDHEN, CDR2 SYDVKM. This CDR3 comprises 17 residues. CDR3 DNA sequence: TGTGCCAGCAGTTTACCTTATTTAGCGGGCCCATTCTACGAGCAGTACTTC. Protein sequence: CASSLPYLAGPFYEQYF.

This rearrangement joins TRBV11-3 to TRBJ2-2; the D is unclear. Germline CDR1 SGHNT, CDR2 YENEEA. Deletions cut 5 bases from V and 5 bases from J, with 9 bases between. This CDR3 is built from 13 residues. The CDR3 loop is CASSPVTTGELFF. The CDR3 DNA reads as TGTGCCAGCAGCCCCGTCACGACCGGGGAGCTGTTTTTT.

J is TRBJ2-1 and V is TRBV6-4; D is ambiguous. The germline V and J ends were trimmed by 9 bases and 4 bases, with 4 bases remaining between them. The germline CDR1 and CDR2 sequences are MRHNA and SNTAGT. This CDR3 has 10 amino acids. CDR3 nucleotide sequence: TGTGCCAGTCGATACAATGAGCAGTTCTTC. The encoded protein is CASRYNEQFF.

This sequence joins TRBV5-1 and TRBJ2-1, with 10 bases aligning to TRBD2. Trimming took 2 bases from V and 2 from J; bases not matched to a gene: 1. The CDR3 sequence is 15 residues long. CDR1 and CDR2 from the germline V gene are SGHRS and YFSETQ. Here the CDR3 reads CASSFTSGTYNEQFF. In DNA, the CDR3 is TGCGCCAGCAGCTTCACTAGCGGGACCTACAATGAGCAGTTCTTC.

V is TRBV4-2 and J is TRBJ2-5; TRBD1 agrees at 11 bases. Germline V CDR1 and CDR2: LGHNA, YNFKEQ. V was pared by 0 bases and J by 5 bases, with 11 bases of the junction left unmatched. The CDR3 runs to 18 residues. CDR3 nucleotides: TGTGCCAGCAGCCAAGATGACTCACGGACAGGGGGCGGGGAGACCCAGTACTTC. Its protein is CASSQDDSRTGGGETQYF.

The chain links TRBV7-6 to TRBJ2-3; tentatively, D is TRBD1 or TRBD2 (6 bases each). The V end lost 5 bases, the J end lost 4 bases, and 22 bases lay between the germline ends. Germline V CDR1 and CDR2: SGHVS, FNYEAQ. This CDR3 is 17 amino acids long. The CDR3 sequence: CASSNFDKLGGADTQYF. The DNA for the CDR3 is TGTGCCAGCAGCAACTTCGACAAGTTGGGGGGCGCAGATACGCAGTATTTT.

The chain joins TRBV15 to TRBJ1-3; tentatively, D is TRBD1 (6 bases). Trimming shortened V by 5 bases and J by 2 bases, and 10 bases separated the two germline ends. The germline V gene has CDR1 LNHNV and CDR2 YYDKDF (reference sequence). The CDR3 covers 14 residues. The CDR3 region has the DNA TGTGCCACCAGCCCAGGGGTGGCTGGAAACACCATATATTTT. Its translation is CATSPGVAGNTIYF.

This chain connects TRBV6-5 to TRBJ2-7; 7 bases align to TRBD1. Trimming took 5 bases from V and 1 from J; bases not matched to a gene: 5. CDR1 and CDR2 from the germline V gene are MNHEY and SVGAGI. This CDR3 has 14 amino acids. The CDR3 DNA follows: TGTGCCAGCAGTACGACAGGGCTATCCTACGAGCAGTACTTC. Its protein is CASSTTGLSYEQYF.

This chain joins TRBV6-5 and TRBJ1-5, with 7 positions matching TRBD1. With 0 bases clipped from V and 6 bases from J, the junction kept 2 bases outside the gene matches. CDR3 length: 14 residues. Germline assignment: CDR1 MNHEY and CDR2 SVGAGI. CDR3 nucleotide sequence: TGTGCCAGCAGTTACTCGACAGGGAGTCAGCCCCAGCATTTT. It codes for CASSYSTGSQPQHF.

The V and J genes are TRBV7-9 and TRBJ2-7; TRBD1 agrees at 7 bases. CDR3 length: 14 amino acids. Germline V gives CDR1 SEHNR, CDR2 FQNEAQ (reference sequence). V trimming: 5 bases; J trimming: 6 bases; junction bases outside the gene matches: 10. The CDR3 protein is CASSPSDRAGEQYF. CDR3 DNA sequence: TGTGCCAGCAGCCCAAGCGACAGGGCGGGCGAGCAGTACTTC.

J is TRBJ2-7 and V is TRBV7-8, with D maybe TRBD2 (6 bases). Germline values: CDR1 SGHVS, CDR2 FQNEAQ. V was cut by 5 bases and J by 3 bases, with 23 bases left in between. The CDR3 is 17 residues long. CDR3 DNA: TGTGCCAGCAGCGGGGGGTTGAGGTTGGGTAGTAACTACGAGCAGTACTTC. This gives the protein CASSGGLRLGSNYEQYF. Variable domain in full (rest from reference TRBV7-8 and TRBJ2-7): GAGVSQSPRYKVAKRGQDVALRCDPISGHVSLFWYQQALGQGPEFLTYFQNEAQLDKSGLPSDRFFAERPEGSVSTLKIQRTQQEDSAVYLCASSGGLRLGSNYEQYFGPGTRLTVT.

The rearrangement uses TRBV6-1 and TRBJ2-2; no clear D. The CDR3 consists of 12 residues. V was clipped by 2 bases and J by 3 bases, with 1 base between them. The germline V gene encodes CDR1 MNHNS and CDR2 SASEGT. The DNA of the CDR3 is TGTGCCAGCAGTGAATACACCGGGGAGCTGTTTTTT. Amino acids: CASSEYTGELFF.

V gene TRBV5-1 combines with J gene TRBJ2-1; no reliable D call. The CDR3 is 14 amino acids. CDR1 and CDR2 from the germline V gene are SGHRS and YFSETQ. The V end lost 4 bases, the J end lost 1 base, and 9 bases lay between the germline ends. The CDR3 nucleotides are TGCGCCAGCAGCCAGCCTTCGTCCTACAATGAGCAGTTCTTC. This translates into CASSQPSSYNEQFF.

The rearrangement uses TRBV5-4 and TRBJ2-1; no firm D call. Trimming removed 7 bases at V and 0 bases at J, with 20 bases between. Germline assignment: CDR1 SGHNT and CDR2 YYREEE (reference sequence). This CDR3 is built from 17 residues. DNA of the CDR3: TGTGCCAGCGCAGGCGTGAACGGCCAGAGCTCCTACAATGAGCAGTTCTTC. Amino acid sequence: CASAGVNGQSSYNEQFF.

This chain joins TRBV5-4 and TRBJ2-3; the D is unclear. The CDR3 runs 15 residues. Germline assignment: CDR1 SGHNT and CDR2 YYREEE (reference sequence). Deletions cut 1 base from V and 0 bases from J, with 9 bases between. DNA for the CDR3: TGTGCCAGCAGCTTGTTCCCGGAAAGCACAGATACGCAGTATTTT. It translates to CASSLFPESTDTQYF.

The chain combines TRBV28 with TRBJ2-2, with 8 bases fitting TRBD1. The CDR3 sequence is 16 residues long. With 3 bases clipped from V and 7 bases from J, the junction kept 10 bases outside the gene matches. The germline gives CDR1 MDHEN, CDR2 SYDVKM. This CDR3 reads CASSFQTGVLVGELFF. In DNA, the CDR3 is TGTGCCAGCAGTTTCCAGACAGGGGTCTTGGTCGGGGAGCTGTTTTTT.

This CDR3 reads CASSLRGELGNEQFF. In DNA, the CDR3 is TGTGCCAGCAGCTTAAGAGGGGAGCTAGGCAATGAGCAGTTCTTC. The chain uses TRBV7-9 and TRBJ2-1; D is perhaps TRBD1 or TRBD2 (5 bases each). Germline V lookup: CDR1 SEHNR, CDR2 FQNEAQ (reference sequence). V lost 2 bases and J 6 bases, leaving 14 bases between the germline ends. There are 15 residues in the CDR3.

This clone is a singleton in its sample. The chain employs TRBV18 and TRBJ2-3, with TRBD2 identical over 14 bases. Trimming at V came to 0 bases and at J to 5 bases, leaving 4 bases not matched to a gene. CDR1 KGHSH and CDR2 LQKENI come from the germline V gene. The CDR3 sequence is 17 residues long. The CDR3 region has the DNA TGTGCCAGCTCACCACCGAACGGACTAGCGGGAGGAGATACGCAGTATTTT. This translates into CASSPPNGLAGGDTQYF.

V usage is TRBV10-3 and J usage is TRBJ2-7; D gene unclear. From germline, CDR1 is ENHRY and CDR2 SYGVKD. The V and J ends lost 8 bases and 0 bases respectively, with 5 bases between them. The CDR3 totals 11 residues. The CDR3, as DNA: TGTGCCATCTCGAGCTCCTACGAGCAGTACTTC. This translates into CAISSSYEQYF.